This entry is about one T cell receptor beta chain. Its antigen is unknown. No quality values exist for individual bases; no much larger clone is one base distant. TCRbeta CDR3 regions were amplified from genomic DNA by means of the immunoSEQ Assay, a bias-controlled multiplex PCR. The published analysis was carried out like this. The number of nucleated cells in each sample was estimated by amplification of reference gene primers within the assay. Sequence reads were collapsed and filtered to measure the absolute abundance of every unique TCRbeta CDR3 rearrangement. For each sample, productive Simpson clonality was calculated as the square root of Simpson's diversity index across productive rearrangements. TCRdb limited this immuneACCESS table to in-frame rearrangements with V and J called. A share of clones is missing; checked studies link under half to unresolved V genes, and the rest is unexplained. That table furnishes V, J and clone size, whereas the DNA furnished D and trimming. In all, the sample holds some 83,000 clones, and roughly 79% of those were seen once. Roughly 40% of the sample lies in the top ten.

The collaborating institutions used their own protocols to collect whole blood in K2EDTA tubes. For TCRbeta analysis, collaborators shipped samples as frozen whole blood, isolated PBMCs, or DNA extracted from either of those sample types. Taken from cysteine to phenylalanine, the CDR3 has 14 residues. CDR3 DNA only is kept here, 42 bases in frame from base 1. CDR1 and CDR2 are drawn from the germline V gene: SGHDT, YYEEEE. The V end loses 5 bases and the J end loses 6 bases, and a stretch of 18 bases separates them. This sample was included in a study of blood T cell repertoires in COVID-19 (TCRdb year 2020). Broadly, across the study: Samples covering the acute and convalescent phases of COVID-19 were provided by collaborators in the United States, Italy and Spain. The prospective study material was composed of cDNA or gDNA derived from T cells, B-cell-depleted T cells, or PBMCs. Deeply sampled blood TCRbeta repertoires from subjects exposed to, actively infected with, or recovered from COVID-19 were included in the dataset. The repertoires were released in a freely available public database meant as a resource for research on the immune response to SARS-CoV-2. The samples were drawn from two sources: the first 160 participants of the ongoing ImmuneRACE study, and 1,200 or so subjects contributed by 6 global collaborators. Nearly every sample came with metadata listing a de-identified subject ID, COVID-19 status, age in years and sex. Where HLA class I and class II types were available, the types were taken from metadata supplied by the sample provider, not from assay-based typing. General conclusions and limits of the study: How much clinical and demographic metadata was included differed by source and by participant, and the metadata was provided uncurated.

The rearrangement joined TRBV5-6 to TRBJ2-7, with the D gene too uncertain to name. The sequence was collected from a man older than 75 with acute or convalescent COVID-19. Sequencing was done on a sample of peripheral blood. The CDR3 region has the sequence CASRSNLGTGEQYF. The DNA sequence follows: TGTGCCAGCAGGTCCAATTTAGGTACGGGCGAGCAGTACTTC.